This passage covers 9 T cell receptor beta chains from one sample sequenced in a study of shared clonotypes between healthy human individuals. The data were produced by immunoSEQ multiplex PCR, yet TCRdb's version contains in-frame clones alone and is incomplete. Here the sample spans roughly 500,000 clones, 76% being singletons. Material for sequencing was PBMCs. These receptors all stem from a woman between 40 and 50 years old in good health. Some clones in this sample may be carry-over from other donors' samples.

V is TRBV11-1 and J is TRBJ2-1, with a possible D match to TRBD1 (6 bases). The CDR3 contains 15 residues. Deletions cut 4 bases from V and 1 base from J, with 11 bases between. Germline CDR1 reads SGHAT; CDR2 reads FQDESV (reference sequence). CDR3 residues: CASSSHTGSYNEQFF. DNA for the CDR3: TGTGCCAGCAGCTCACATACAGGGTCCTACAATGAGCAGTTCTTC. Full variable domain (remainder filled in from reference TRBV11-1 and TRBJ2-1): EAEVAQSPRYKITEKSQAVAFWCDPISGHATLYWYRQILGQGPELLVQFQDESVVDDSQLPKDRFSAERLKGVDSTLKIQPAELGDSAMYLCASSSHTGSYNEQFFGPGTRLTVL.

The sample holds one count of this clone. The chain links TRBV4-1 to TRBJ1-5, with TRBD1 matching over 9 bases. This CDR3 is built from 15 residues. Per germline, CDR1 MGHRA and CDR2 YSYEKL. V shed 10 bases and J 6 bases; nucleotides not matched to a gene: 13. CDR3 in amino acids: CAIERQGVLFQPQHF. CDR3 coding DNA: TGCGCCATCGAAAGACAGGGGGTGTTATTTCAGCCCCAGCATTTT.

The chain has TRBV6-5 and TRBJ2-6; D possibly corresponds to TRBD2 (5 bases). V was cut by 5 bases and J by 0 bases, with 8 bases left in between. The CDR3 extends over 15 amino acids. Looked up from germline, CDR1 is MNHEY and CDR2 is SVGAGI. The CDR3 protein is CASSHRDSGANVLTF. Here the CDR3 DNA reads TGTGCCAGCAGTCACCGGGACTCTGGGGCCAACGTCCTGACTTTC.

Worth noting for this clone: This may arise from a read error, as a much more abundant clone is one base away. The J gene is TRBJ1-5, the V gene TRBV7-8, with D perhaps TRBD1 (5 bases). This CDR3 region has 14 residues. Trimming cost V 1 base and J 1 base, with 5 bases left between them. Germline V gene sequence: CDR1 SGHVS, CDR2 FQNEAQ. CDR3 residues: CASSLGDSNQPQHF. CDR3 sequence (DNA): TGTGCCAGCAGCTTAGGGGACAGCAATCAGCCCCAGCATTTT.

CDR3: CASSEAPGNYGYTF. As DNA, the CDR3 is TGTGCCAGCAGTGAAGCGCCGGGGAACTATGGCTACACCTTC. V usage is TRBV6-1 and J usage is TRBJ1-2; no firm D call. CDR3 size: 14 residues. V lost 0 bases, J lost 2 bases, and 7 bases lay in between. Germline CDR1 is MNHNS and CDR2 is SASEGT.

In its sample, this clone was seen a few times. CDR3 in amino acids: CASSPRTGYTEAFF. The CDR3 DNA follows: TGTGCCAGCAGTCCTCGGACAGGGTACACTGAAGCTTTCTTT. The chain has TRBV7-2 and TRBJ1-1; 8 bases fit TRBD1. The CDR3 consists of 14 residues. V lost 6 bases, J lost 3 bases, and 6 bases stayed unmatched. Germline V lookup: CDR1 SGHTA, CDR2 FQGNSA. The full variable domain, with the rest looked up from reference TRBV7-2 and TRBJ1-1, is GAGVSQSPSNKVTEKGKDVELRCDPISGHTALYWYRQSLGQGLEFLIYFQGNSAPDKSGLPSDRFSAERTGGSVSTLTIQRTQQEDSAVYLCASSPRTGYTEAFFGQGTRLTVV.

This rearrangement joins TRBV29-1 to TRBJ1-1, with TRBD1 matching 8 bases. Germline V gives CDR1 SQVTM, CDR2 ANQGSEA. V trimming: 7 bases; J trimming: 7 bases; junction bases outside the gene matches: 14. The CDR3 has 14 residues. Here the CDR3 reads CSAADRGEHNEAFF. The CDR3, as DNA: TGCAGCGCCGCTGACAGGGGAGAGCACAATGAAGCTTTCTTT.

The chain is built from TRBV7-2 and TRBJ2-7; D is possibly TRBD2 (6 bases). The CDR3 has 15 residues. Germline V lookup: CDR1 SGHTA, CDR2 FQGNSA. The V end was cut by 2 bases, the J end by 5 bases, with 16 bases between. CDR3 DNA sequence: TGTGCCAGCAGCTTATTGCCGGGAGAAAGCGACGAGCAGTACTTC. Its protein is CASSLLPGESDEQYF. The complete variable domain, with remaining parts taken from reference TRBV7-2 and TRBJ2-7, reads GAGVSQSPSNKVTEKGKDVELRCDPISGHTALYWYRQSLGQGLEFLIYFQGNSAPDKSGLPSDRFSAERTGGSVSTLTIQRTQQEDSAVYLCASSLLPGESDEQYFGPGTRLTVT.

This clone has more than one count but fewer than ten. The chain uses TRBV9 and TRBJ2-1; 7 nucleotides line up with TRBD2. V was clipped by 0 bases and J by 12 bases; unmatched bases: 15. Per the germline V gene, CDR1 is SGDLS and CDR2 is YYNGEE. CDR3 length: 16 residues. In DNA form, the CDR3 reads TGTGCCAGCAGCGTAGGTGAGACTAGCCCCACGCGGCGGCAGTTCTTC. This sequence encodes CASSVGETSPTRRQFF.